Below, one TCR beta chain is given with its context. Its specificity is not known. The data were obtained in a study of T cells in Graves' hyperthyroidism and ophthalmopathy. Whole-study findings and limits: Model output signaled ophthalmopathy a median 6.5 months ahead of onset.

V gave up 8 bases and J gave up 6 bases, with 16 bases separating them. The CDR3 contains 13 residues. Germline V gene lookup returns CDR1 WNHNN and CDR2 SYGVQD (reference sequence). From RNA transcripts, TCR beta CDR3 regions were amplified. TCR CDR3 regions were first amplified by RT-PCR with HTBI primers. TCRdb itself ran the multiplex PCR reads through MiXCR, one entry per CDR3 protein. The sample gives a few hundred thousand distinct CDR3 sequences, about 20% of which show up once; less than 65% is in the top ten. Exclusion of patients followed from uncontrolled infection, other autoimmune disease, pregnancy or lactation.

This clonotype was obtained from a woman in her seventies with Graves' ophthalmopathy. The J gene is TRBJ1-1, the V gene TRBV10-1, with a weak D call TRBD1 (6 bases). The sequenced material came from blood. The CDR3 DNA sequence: TGCGCCAGCGGGGGCCCCGGTTTTGCTGAAGCTTTCTTT. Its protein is CASGGPGFAEAFF.